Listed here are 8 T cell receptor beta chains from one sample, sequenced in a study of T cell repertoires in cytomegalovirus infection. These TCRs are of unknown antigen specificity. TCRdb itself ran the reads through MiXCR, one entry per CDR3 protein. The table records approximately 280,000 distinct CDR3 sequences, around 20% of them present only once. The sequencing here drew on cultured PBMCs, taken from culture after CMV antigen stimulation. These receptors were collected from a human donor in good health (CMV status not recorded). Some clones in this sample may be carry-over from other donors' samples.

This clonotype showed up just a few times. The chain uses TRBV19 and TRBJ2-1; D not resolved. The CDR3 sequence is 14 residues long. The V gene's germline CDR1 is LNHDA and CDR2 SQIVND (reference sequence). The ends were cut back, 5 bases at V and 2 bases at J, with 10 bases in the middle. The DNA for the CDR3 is TGTGCCAGTAGTTTCCAGGAAGCCTACAATGAGCAGTTCTTC. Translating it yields CASSFQEAYNEQFF.

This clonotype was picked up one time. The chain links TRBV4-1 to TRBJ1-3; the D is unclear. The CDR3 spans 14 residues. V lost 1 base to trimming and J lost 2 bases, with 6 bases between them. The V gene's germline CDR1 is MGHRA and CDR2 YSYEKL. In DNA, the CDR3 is TGCGCCAGCAGCCAAGCCGTGACTGGAAACACCATATATTTT. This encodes CASSQAVTGNTIYF.

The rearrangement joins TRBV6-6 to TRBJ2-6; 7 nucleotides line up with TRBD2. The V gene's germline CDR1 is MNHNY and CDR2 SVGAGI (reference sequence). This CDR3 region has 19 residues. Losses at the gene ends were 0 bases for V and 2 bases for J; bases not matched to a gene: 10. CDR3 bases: TGTGCCAGCAGTTACTCGCGGACTAGGGCTTTCACTGGGGCCAACGTCCTGACTTTC. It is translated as CASSYSRTRAFTGANVLTF.

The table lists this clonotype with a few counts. The CDR3: CASGRQGPDTQYF. The CDR3 bases are TGTGCTAGTGGAAGACAGGGCCCAGATACGCAGTATTTT. This chain connects TRBV12-5 to TRBJ2-3; 7 bases align to TRBD1. This CDR3 is built from 13 residues. The J segment lost 4 bases and the V segment lost 6 bases, leaving 4 bases of the junction unmatched. Per the germline V gene, CDR1 is LGHNT and CDR2 is FRNRAP.

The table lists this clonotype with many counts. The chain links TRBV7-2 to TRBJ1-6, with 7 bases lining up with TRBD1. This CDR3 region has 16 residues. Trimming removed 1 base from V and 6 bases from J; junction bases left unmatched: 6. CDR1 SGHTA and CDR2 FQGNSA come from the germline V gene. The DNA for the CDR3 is TGTGCCAGCAGCTTAGTCGGAGGGGGCGTTAATTCACCCCTCCACTTT. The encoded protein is CASSLVGGGVNSPLHF.

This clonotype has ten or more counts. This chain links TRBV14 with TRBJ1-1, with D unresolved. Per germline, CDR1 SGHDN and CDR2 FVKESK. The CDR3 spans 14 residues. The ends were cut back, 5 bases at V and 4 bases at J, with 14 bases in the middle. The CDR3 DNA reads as TGTGCCAGCAGCTCCCTCCAGGTGGGCACTGAAGCTTTCTTT. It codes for CASSSLQVGTEAFF. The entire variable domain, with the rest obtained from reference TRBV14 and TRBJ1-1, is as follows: EAGVTQFPSHSVIEKGQTVTLRCDPISGHDNLYWYRRVMGKEIKFLLHFVKESKQDESGMPNNRFLAERTGGTYSTLKVQPAELEDSGVYFCASSSLQVGTEAFFGQGTRLTVV.

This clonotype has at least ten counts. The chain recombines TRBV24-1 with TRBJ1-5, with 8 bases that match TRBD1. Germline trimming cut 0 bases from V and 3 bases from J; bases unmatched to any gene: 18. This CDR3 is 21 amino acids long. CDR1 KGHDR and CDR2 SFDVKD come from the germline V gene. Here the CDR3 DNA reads TGTGCCACCAGTGATTTGCCCAGTGCGGAACGGGAGGACAGGGACAATCAGCCCCAGCATTTT. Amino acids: CATSDLPSAEREDRDNQPQHF.

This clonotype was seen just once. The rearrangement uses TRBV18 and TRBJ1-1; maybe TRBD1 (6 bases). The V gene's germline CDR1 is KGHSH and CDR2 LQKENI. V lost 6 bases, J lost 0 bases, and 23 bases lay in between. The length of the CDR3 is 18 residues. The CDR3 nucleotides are TGTGCCAGCTCCCCCGCTGCTGGGGGCGGTTCGATGAACACTGAAGCTTTCTTT. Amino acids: CASSPAAGGGSMNTEAFF.